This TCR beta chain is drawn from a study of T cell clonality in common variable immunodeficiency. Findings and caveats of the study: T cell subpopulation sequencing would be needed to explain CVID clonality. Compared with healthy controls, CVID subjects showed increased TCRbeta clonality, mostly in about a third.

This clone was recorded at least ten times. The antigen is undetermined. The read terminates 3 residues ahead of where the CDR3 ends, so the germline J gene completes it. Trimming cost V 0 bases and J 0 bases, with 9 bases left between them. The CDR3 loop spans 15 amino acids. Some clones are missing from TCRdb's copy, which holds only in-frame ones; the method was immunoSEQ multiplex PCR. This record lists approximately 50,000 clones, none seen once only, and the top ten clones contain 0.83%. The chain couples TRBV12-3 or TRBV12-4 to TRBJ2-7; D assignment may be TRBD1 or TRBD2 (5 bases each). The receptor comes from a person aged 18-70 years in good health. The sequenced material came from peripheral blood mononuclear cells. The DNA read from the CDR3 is TGTGCCAGCAGTTTAGCGGCAGGGAGCTCCTACGAG. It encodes CASSLAAGSSYE. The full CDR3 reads CASSLAAGSSYEQYF.